Detailed here is one T cell receptor (beta chain). Assay: immunoSEQ multiplex PCR; the TCRdb copy retains only in-frame clones and omits some. The sample carries about 300,000 clones, about nine tenths recorded once. The data belong to a study of blood T cell repertoires in COVID-19. V was clipped by 2 bases and J by 3 bases, with 17 bases between them. The CDR3 contains 17 residues. Germline CDR1 reads ENHRY; CDR2 reads SYGVKD. Sequencing used PBMCs or T cells enriched from blood (not recorded which). The chain uses TRBV10-3 and TRBJ1-3, with D hard to call. This TCR was sampled from a woman in her late teens or twenties who had recovered from COVID-19. The CDR3 reads CAISEKSGWYGGNTIYF. CDR3 bases: TGTGCCATCAGTGAGAAATCGGGGTGGTACGGTGGAAACACCATATATTTT.